The rows below give T cell receptor beta chains drawn from one sample of a study of cytomegalovirus exposure and HLA in healthy donors. The method was immunoSEQ multiplex PCR; TCRdb's version includes in-frame clones alone and lacks a portion of them. The sample contains some 110,000 clones, 73% of which appear only once. The sequenced sample consisted of PBMCs. The receptors originated from a man between 60 and 75 years old in good health and CMV-seropositive. CDR3s include the opening cysteine and the closing phenylalanine or tryptophan. The order of the fields is clone size, D gene, J gene, V gene, CDR3 protein, CDR3 DNA. A D gene is named only where the DNA matches it firmly. Rows give clone size only sometimes, using once, few, many, or a class for an expanded clone.

clone_size: -
d_call: -
j_call: TRBJ2-5
v_call: TRBV5-8
cdr3_aa: CASSFFLGVETQYF
cdr3_nt: TGTGCCAGCAGCTTCTTCCTGGGCGTGGAGACCCAGTACTTC

clone_size: few
d_call: -
j_call: TRBJ1-1
v_call: TRBV5-4
cdr3_aa: CASSLSREGEAFF
cdr3_nt: TGTGCCAGCAGCTTGTCCAGGGAGGGTGAAGCTTTCTTT

clone_size: -
d_call: TRBD2
j_call: TRBJ2-3
v_call: TRBV29-1
cdr3_aa: CSVEGLAGGTDTQYF
cdr3_nt: TGCAGCGTTGAAGGACTAGCGGGGGGCACAGATACGCAGTATTTT

clone_size: few
d_call: -
j_call: TRBJ2-1
v_call: TRBV7-3
cdr3_aa: CASSFLGQTDEQFF
cdr3_nt: TGTGCCAGCAGCTTTCTCGGACAAACGGATGAGCAGTTCTTC

clone_size: -
d_call: TRBD1
j_call: TRBJ2-1
v_call: TRBV5-5
cdr3_aa: CASSDPGTGYGEQFF
cdr3_nt: TGTGCCAGCAGCGATCCCGGGACAGGGTATGGAGAGCAGTTCTTC

clone_size: few
d_call: -
j_call: TRBJ2-7
v_call: TRBV6-5
cdr3_aa: CASSFGQYEQYF
cdr3_nt: TGTGCCAGCAGTTTTGGACAGTACGAGCAGTACTTC

clone_size: -
d_call: TRBD1
j_call: TRBJ1-2
v_call: TRBV28
cdr3_aa: CASRTGGANYGYTF
cdr3_nt: TGTGCCAGCAGGACAGGGGGCGCTAACTATGGCTACACCTTC

clone_size: once
d_call: -
j_call: TRBJ2-7
v_call: TRBV6-5
cdr3_aa: CASGRVFYEQYF
cdr3_nt: TGTGCCAGCGGTCGGGTTTTCTACGAGCAGTACTTC

clone_size: -
d_call: -
j_call: TRBJ1-5
v_call: TRBV2
cdr3_aa: CASSEYRNNQPQHF
cdr3_nt: TGTGCCAGCAGTGAATACAGGAACAATCAGCCCCAGCATTTT

clone_size: -
d_call: TRBD2
j_call: TRBJ2-5
v_call: TRBV30
cdr3_aa: CAWGTSGGQETQYF
cdr3_nt: TGTGCCTGGGGGACTAGCGGGGGCCAAGAGACCCAGTACTTC

clone_size: -
d_call: -
j_call: TRBJ1-5
v_call: TRBV6-5
cdr3_aa: CASSYSRRPQHF
cdr3_nt: TGTGCCAGCAGTTACTCTCGTCGGCCCCAGCATTTT

clone_size: -
d_call: -
j_call: TRBJ1-5
v_call: TRBV28
cdr3_aa: CASSLRQGSNQPQHF
cdr3_nt: TGTGCCAGCAGTTTACGGCAGGGTAGCAATCAGCCCCAGCATTTT

clone_size: -
d_call: -
j_call: TRBJ2-5
v_call: TRBV5-5
cdr3_aa: CASSFSSQETQYF
cdr3_nt: TGTGCCAGCAGCTTTAGTTCCCAAGAGACCCAGTACTTC

clone_size: -
d_call: TRBD1
j_call: TRBJ1-1
v_call: TRBV18
cdr3_aa: CASSGQANTEAFF
cdr3_nt: TGTGCCAGCTCCGGACAGGCGAACACTGAAGCTTTCTTT

clone_size: -
d_call: -
j_call: TRBJ2-3
v_call: TRBV25-1
cdr3_aa: CASRSEVTDTQYF
cdr3_nt: TGTGCCAGCAGATCAGAAGTCACAGATACGCAGTATTTT

clone_size: -
d_call: -
j_call: TRBJ1-2
v_call: TRBV6-1
cdr3_aa: CASSERDTGYTF
cdr3_nt: TGTGCCAGCAGTGAACGGGACACCGGCTACACCTTC

clone_size: -
d_call: -
j_call: TRBJ1-3
v_call: TRBV5-6
cdr3_aa: CASSSPSSGNTIYF
cdr3_nt: TGTGCCAGCAGCTCCCCGAGCTCTGGAAACACCATATATTTT

clone_size: few
d_call: -
j_call: TRBJ2-1
v_call: TRBV7-8
cdr3_aa: CASTAGIYNEQFF
cdr3_nt: TGTGCCAGCACGGCAGGAATTTACAATGAGCAGTTCTTC

clone_size: -
d_call: -
j_call: TRBJ1-2
v_call: TRBV30
cdr3_aa: CAWSVSYGDYGYTF
cdr3_nt: TGTGCCTGGAGTGTATCATACGGGGACTATGGCTACACCTTC

clone_size: -
d_call: TRBD1
j_call: TRBJ2-1
v_call: TRBV5-1
cdr3_aa: CASSWDRGLEQFF
cdr3_nt: TGCGCCAGCAGCTGGGACAGGGGGCTGGAACAGTTCTTC

clone_size: -
d_call: -
j_call: TRBJ1-1
v_call: TRBV11-1
cdr3_aa: CASKMGRWGDTEAFF
cdr3_nt: TGTGCCAGCAAGATGGGTCGCTGGGGAGACACTGAAGCTTTCTTT

clone_size: -
d_call: TRBD1
j_call: TRBJ1-6
v_call: TRBV6-5
cdr3_aa: CASRGDRDSPLHF
cdr3_nt: TGTGCCAGCAGAGGGGACAGGGATTCACCCCTCCACTTT

clone_size: -
d_call: -
j_call: TRBJ1-1
v_call: TRBV18
cdr3_aa: CASSPAGTTLSTEAFF
cdr3_nt: TGTGCCAGCTCACCAGCTGGGACTACTTTGTCCACTGAAGCTTTCTTT

clone_size: few
d_call: -
j_call: TRBJ2-2
v_call: TRBV7-6
cdr3_aa: CASSLLGGPTGELFF
cdr3_nt: TGTGCCAGCAGCTTACTCGGCGGGCCCACCGGGGAGCTGTTTTTT

clone_size: -
d_call: TRBD1
j_call: TRBJ2-5
v_call: TRBV6-5
cdr3_aa: CASSYSTGAGEETQYF
cdr3_nt: TGTGCCAGCAGTTACTCGACAGGGGCTGGGGAAGAGACCCAGTACTTC

clone_size: -
d_call: -
j_call: TRBJ1-6
v_call: TRBV6-6
cdr3_aa: CASSRRRDSPLHF
cdr3_nt: TGTGCCAGCAGCCGAAGGAGGGATTCACCCCTCCACTTT

clone_size: -
d_call: TRBD1
j_call: TRBJ1-1
v_call: TRBV19
cdr3_aa: CASLGQLNTEAFF
cdr3_nt: TGTGCCAGCCTGGGACAGCTGAACACTGAAGCTTTCTTT

clone_size: -
d_call: -
j_call: TRBJ1-4
v_call: TRBV7-9
cdr3_aa: CASSLGMTAATNEKLFF
cdr3_nt: TGTGCCAGCAGCTTAGGAATGACAGCCGCAACTAATGAAAAACTGTTTTTT

clone_size: -
d_call: TRBD1
j_call: TRBJ2-1
v_call: TRBV7-3
cdr3_aa: CASSLGTGGSYNEQFF
cdr3_nt: TGTGCCAGCAGCCTGGGGACAGGGGGCTCCTACAATGAGCAGTTCTTC

clone_size: -
d_call: TRBD1
j_call: TRBJ2-4
v_call: TRBV5-1
cdr3_aa: CASSDDRGGNIQYF
cdr3_nt: TGCGCCAGCAGCGACGACAGGGGGGGAAACATTCAGTACTTC

clone_size: -
d_call: -
j_call: TRBJ1-2
v_call: TRBV27
cdr3_aa: CASSLSIQGRYGYTF
cdr3_nt: TGTGCCAGCAGTTTATCGATTCAGGGGCGCTATGGCTACACCTTC

clone_size: -
d_call: -
j_call: TRBJ1-1
v_call: TRBV6-5
cdr3_aa: CASSYSQNTEAFF
cdr3_nt: TGTGCCAGCAGTTACTCCCAAAACACTGAAGCTTTCTTT

clone_size: -
d_call: -
j_call: TRBJ1-2
v_call: TRBV7-3
cdr3_aa: CASSLNPLDNNYGYTF
cdr3_nt: TGTGCCAGCAGCTTAAATCCCTTGGACAACAACTATGGCTACACCTTC

clone_size: -
d_call: -
j_call: TRBJ2-2
v_call: TRBV5-1
cdr3_aa: CASSETTNTGELFF
cdr3_nt: TGCGCCAGCAGCGAGACTACGAACACCGGGGAGCTGTTTTTT

clone_size: -
d_call: -
j_call: TRBJ1-2
v_call: TRBV28
cdr3_aa: CASSGSPPGGYTF
cdr3_nt: TGTGCCAGCAGTGGCTCCCCGCCGGGGGGCTACACCTTC

clone_size: -
d_call: -
j_call: TRBJ1-3
v_call: TRBV6-5
cdr3_aa: CASSTSTYGGNTIYF
cdr3_nt: -

clone_size: -
d_call: -
j_call: TRBJ2-2
v_call: TRBV4-1
cdr3_aa: CASSPRSGRGELFF
cdr3_nt: TGCGCCAGCAGCCCCCGGTCCGGTCGCGGGGAGCTGTTTTTT

clone_size: -
d_call: TRBD1
j_call: TRBJ1-5
v_call: TRBV4-1
cdr3_aa: CASSGNRGRSNQPQHF
cdr3_nt: TGCGCCAGCAGCGGCAACAGGGGAAGAAGCAATCAGCCCCAGCATTTT

clone_size: -
d_call: -
j_call: TRBJ1-5
v_call: TRBV18
cdr3_aa: CASSPSFWTVTNQPQHF
cdr3_nt: TGTGCCAGCTCACCTTCCTTTTGGACAGTGACCAATCAGCCCCAGCATTTT

clone_size: few
d_call: -
j_call: TRBJ2-3
v_call: TRBV15
cdr3_aa: CATSAAKASDTQYF
cdr3_nt: TGTGCCACCAGTGCCGCAAAAGCTAGTGATACGCAGTATTTT